These T cell receptor beta chains were read from a single sample in a study of a mutant IDH1 vaccine in newly diagnosed glioma. Sequencing was performed with immunoSEQ multiplex PCR; in TCRdb, only in-frame clones are kept and a portion is missing. The repertoire holds tens of thousands of clones, with about 83% as singletons. Their target antigens are unknown. Source: PBMCs, taken from a glioma patient whose treatment included an IDH1 peptide vaccine. The receptors stem from a woman in her 50s with glioma. CDR3s include the opening cysteine and the closing phenylalanine or tryptophan. A D gene is named only where the DNA matches it firmly.

TRBV5-4,TRBD1,TRBJ1-2,CASSSGTGGLYGYTF,TGTGCCAGCAGCTCGGGGACAGGGGGCCTCTATGGCTACACCTTC
TRBV11-1,.,TRBJ1-6,CASSLRGSYNSPLHF,TGTGCCAGCAGCCTGCGGGGGTCCTATAATTCACCCCTCCACTTT
TRBV11-2,.,TRBJ1-5,CASSSGQTNQPQHF,TGTGCCAGCAGCTCAGGACAGACCAATCAGCCCCAGCATTTT
TRBV2,.,TRBJ1-5,CASSEMSGSNQPQHF,TGTGCCAGCAGTGAGATGTCGGGTAGCAATCAGCCCCAGCATTTT
TRBV6-1,.,TRBJ2-7,CASALPGTVTYEQYF,TGTGCCAGCGCCCTACCCGGGACTGTCACCTACGAGCAGTACTTC
TRBV5-1,TRBD1,TRBJ1-2,CASSSGQADPLHGYTF,TGCGCCAGCTCTTCGGGACAGGCGGACCCCCTCCATGGCTACACCTTC
TRBV7-2,.,TRBJ1-5,CASSRHGYSNQPQHF,TGTGCCAGCAGCCGCCACGGGTATAGCAATCAGCCCCAGCATTTT
TRBV20-1,.,TRBJ1-1,CSVATEAFF,TGCAGTGTGGCCACTGAAGCTTTCTTT
TRBV10-1,.,TRBJ1-5,CASSGRHSNQPQHF,TGCGCCAGCAGTGGGCGACATAGCAATCAGCCCCAGCATTTT
TRBV12-5,TRBD2,TRBJ2-2,CASGGLAGLSGELFF,TGTGCTAGTGGGGGGCTAGCGGGGCTCAGCGGGGAGCTGTTTTTT
TRBV7-2,.,TRBJ1-6,CASSWVQGKNSPLHF,TGTGCCAGCAGCTGGGTACAGGGTAAGAATTCACCCCTCCACTTT
TRBV6-5,TRBD1,TRBJ2-7,CASRLAGTEYEQYF,TGTGCCAGCAGGCTCGCCGGGACAGAGTACGAGCAGTACTTC